This T cell receptor beta chain originates from a study of T cells in Graves' hyperthyroidism and ophthalmopathy. Looking at the study overall: Peripheral blood draws took place at initial diagnosis, ahead of any treatment.

RNA transcripts provided the source from which TCR beta CDR3 regions were amplified. In the first-round RT-PCR of the TCR CDR3, the HTBI primer set was used. Using its own MiXCR run on the multiplex PCR reads, TCRdb lists one record per CDR3 protein. The table has around 360,000 distinct CDR3 sequences, roughly 15% seen once; the top ten hold about 21%. Germline-derived CDR1 and CDR2 are LNHDA and SQIVND (reference sequence). CDR3 length: 15 amino acids. V lost 5 bases, J lost 2 bases, and 12 bases lay in between. Patients affected by ophthalmopathy presented a Clinical Activity Score of at least 3, a NOSPECS grade of at least 4, and disease duration below 3 months. Based on clinical symptoms, serum thyroxine and TRAb, thyroid ultrasound and orbital computed tomography, diagnoses were reached. Source material for PBMCs was more than 7.5 ml fresh peripheral blood.

The chain carries TRBV19 and TRBJ1-4, with D perhaps matching TRBD1 (5 bases). The origin of this receptor is a woman between 55 and 75 years old with Graves' ophthalmopathy. The sequenced sample consisted of blood. Here the CDR3 DNA reads TGTGCCAGTAGTGATAACCGGGGGACTAATGAAAAACTGTTTTTT. This translates into CASSDNRGTNEKLFF.